This TCR beta chain was retrieved from a study of T cell changes during pregnancy in multiple sclerosis. The CDR3 is made up of 15 amino acids. Germline-derived CDR1 and CDR2 are SGHTS and YDEGEE. J lost 3 bases, V lost 4 bases, and 9 bases had no gene match. The repertoire was sequenced with immunoSEQ multiplex PCR; TCRdb's copy has only in-frame clones and lacks some. This repertoire shows tens of thousands of clones, 92% found once; its top ten account for 4.8%. The genes are TRBV5-8 and TRBJ1-1, with 7 bases identical to TRBD1. The source was peripheral blood, collected in the first trimester of pregnancy. This TCR was sampled from a female donor in good health, enrolled as a control in a pregnancy study. The CDR3 DNA reads TGTGCCAGCAGCCCTATGGGACAGATCGACACTGAAGCTTTCTTT. Protein: CASSPMGQIDTEAFF.